These 14 T cell receptor beta chains came from one sample sequenced in a study of shared clonotypes between healthy human individuals. Only in-frame clones appear in the TCRdb table, and some are missing; sequencing was by immunoSEQ multiplex PCR. The data show 1.4 million or so clones, with approximately 98.5% seen just once and roughly 0.35% held by the top ten. Sequences were obtained from naive CD4+ T cells sorted from blood. Subset noted: CD45RA+ positively selected. The receptors were gathered from a man aged 25 to 45 in good health.

This rearrangement joins TRBV2 to TRBJ2-1; TRBD1 agrees at 7 bases. Germline V gene lookup returns CDR1 SNHLY and CDR2 FYNNEI. The CDR3 length is 15 residues. The V and J ends lost 5 bases and 0 bases, in that order; junction bases with no gene match: 4. Here the CDR3 reads CASSTGAPSYNEQFF. For the CDR3, the DNA is TGTGCCAGCAGTACAGGGGCTCCCTCCTACAATGAGCAGTTCTTC.

Details on this clone: The sample carries other DNA sequences with the same CDR3. V is TRBV5-1 and J is TRBJ2-5; the D is unclear. This CDR3 has 13 residues. Germline V lookup: CDR1 SGHRS, CDR2 YFSETQ. The V end was cut by 0 bases, the J end by 3 bases, with 6 bases between. The CDR3 region has the DNA TGCGCCAGCAGCTTGGCAGCAGAAGAGACCCAGTACTTC. This gives the protein CASSLAAEETQYF.

This chain connects TRBV30 to TRBJ1-5; no definite D call. Germline CDR1 is GTSNPN and CDR2 is SVGIG (reference sequence). V shed 0 bases and J shed 1 base, with 10 bases lying between them. CDR3 length: 15 residues. CDR3 nucleotides: TGTGCCTGGAGTGTCGGACCCGGGAGCAATCAGCCCCAGCATTTT. Protein product: CAWSVGPGSNQPQHF.

The rearrangement links TRBV5-6 to TRBJ1-5, with D perhaps TRBD1 (5 bases). Trimming stripped 3 bases from V and 1 base from J, with 14 bases between. There are 16 residues in the CDR3. Germline lookup yields CDR1 SGHDT and CDR2 YYEEEE. This CDR3 reads CASSWDQQRSNQPQHF. The DNA for the CDR3 is TGTGCCAGCAGCTGGGACCAACAGCGAAGCAATCAGCCCCAGCATTTT.

This chain links TRBV11-2 with TRBJ2-7; 9 bases fit TRBD1. After removal of 4 bases from V and 3 bases from J, the junction contained 10 bases not matched to a gene. The CDR3 has 16 amino acids. Germline V CDR1 and CDR2: SGHAT, FQNNGV. The chain's CDR3 is CASSSAPGTGFYEQYF. In DNA, the CDR3 is TGTGCCAGCAGCTCGGCCCCCGGGACAGGGTTCTACGAGCAGTACTTC. Complete variable domain (other parts from reference TRBV11-2 and TRBJ2-7): EAGVAQSPRYKIIEKRQSVAFWCNPISGHATLYWYQQILGQGPKLLIQFQNNGVVDDSQLPKDRFSAERLKGVDSTLKIQPAKLEDSAVYLCASSSAPGTGFYEQYFGPGTRLTVT.

V and J are TRBV15 and TRBJ2-3; D is perhaps TRBD2 (6 bases). V was cut by 0 bases and J by 2 bases, with 21 bases left in between. Per the germline V gene, CDR1 is LNHNV and CDR2 is YYDKDF (reference sequence). This CDR3 spans 19 amino acids. The DNA for the CDR3 is TGTGCCACCAGCAGAGACGGGTTCGGGAGAAGGTTTGTCACAGATACGCAGTATTTT. This encodes CATSRDGFGRRFVTDTQYF.

With regard to this clone: The same CDR3 is also encoded by other DNA sequences in this sample. The chain joins TRBV29-1 to TRBJ2-5; 10 nucleotides line up with TRBD1. The length of the CDR3 is 12 residues. CDR1 is SQVTM and CDR2 is ANQGSEA in the germline V gene. The J segment lost 5 bases and the V segment lost 6 bases, leaving 3 bases of the junction unmatched. CDR3 residues: CSVGDRGETQYF. The CDR3 nucleotides are TGCAGCGTGGGGGACAGGGGTGAGACCCAGTACTTC.

V gene TRBV6-1 combines with J gene TRBJ2-7, with 7 bases identical to TRBD1. The germline gives CDR1 MNHNS, CDR2 SASEGT. This CDR3 is 16 amino acids long. V lost 1 base to trimming and J lost 0 bases; unmatched junction nucleotides: 6. CDR3 bases: TGTGCCAGCAGTGAAGATGGCAGGGGGAGCTCCTACGAGCAGTACTTC. Amino acids: CASSEDGRGSSYEQYF.

For this clone: Other DNA sequences in this sample translate to the same CDR3. The gene calls are TRBV7-2 and TRBJ2-3; TRBD2 matches at 9 bases. Germline V gene lookup returns CDR1 SGHTA and CDR2 FQGNSA. CDR3 size: 16 residues. J was trimmed by 2 bases and V by 4 bases; bases with no gene match: 7. CDR3 DNA sequence: TGTGCCAGCAGCTCCGGCCTAGCGGGGTCCACAGATACGCAGTATTTT. It codes for CASSSGLAGSTDTQYF.

This chain uses TRBV11-3 with TRBJ2-1, with TRBD2 matching 10 bases. The germline V gene encodes CDR1 SGHNT and CDR2 YENEEA. The CDR3 totals 17 residues. V lost 1 base to trimming and J lost 4 bases; unmatched junction nucleotides: 7. The CDR3 protein is CASSLVLAGDGYNEQFF. CDR3 coding DNA: TGTGCCAGCAGCTTAGTTCTAGCGGGAGATGGGTACAATGAGCAGTTCTTC.

The CDR3 reads CASSFGQSSTDTQYF. In DNA, the CDR3 is TGTGCCAGTAGTTTCGGACAGTCTAGCACAGATACGCAGTATTTT. V usage is TRBV19 and J usage is TRBJ2-3, with a tentative D call TRBD1 (6 bases). V dropped 5 bases and J dropped 0 bases, with 12 bases sitting between them. Looked up from germline, CDR1 is LNHDA and CDR2 is SQIVND (reference sequence). The CDR3 extends over 15 amino acids.

This chain uses TRBV27 with TRBJ2-4; 8 bases are a match to TRBD1. This CDR3 has 18 amino acids. Germline CDR1 is MNHEY and CDR2 is SMNVEV (reference sequence). The J segment lost 0 bases and the V segment lost 5 bases, leaving 12 bases of the junction unmatched. CDR3 nucleotide sequence: TGTGCCAGCAGTGCCCCCCGACAGGGGCGGGGAGCCAAAAACATTCAGTACTTC. This codes for CASSAPRQGRGAKNIQYF.

The J gene is TRBJ2-1, the V gene TRBV15, with 10 nucleotides matching TRBD2. The CDR3 is made up of 17 amino acids. Germline values: CDR1 LNHNV, CDR2 YYDKDF (reference sequence). V gave up 5 bases and J gave up 0 bases; unmatched junction bases: 7. CDR3 coding DNA: TGTGCCACCAGCCGGACTAGCGGACGGAGCTCCTACAATGAGCAGTTCTTC. Residues: CATSRTSGRSSYNEQFF.

This clone was seen once. CDR3 nucleotide sequence: TGTGCCAGCAGGGGCGGGACGGAAAAACTGTTTTTT. Translated: CASRGGTEKLFF. J is TRBJ1-4 and V is TRBV14, with D perhaps matching TRBD1 (5 bases). The CDR3 covers 12 residues. The germline V gene has CDR1 SGHDN and CDR2 FVKESK. V was shortened by 6 bases and J by 8 bases, with 10 bases between the two germline ends.